This T cell receptor (beta chain) appears in the sequencing data of a study of glioma-infiltrating T cells. Whole-study results and caveats: CDR3 overlap between tissue and blood was very small. Gliomas, especially low-grade, showed above-expected tissue-blood divergence; non-neoplastic patients showed below.

The germline V and J ends were trimmed by 6 bases and 4 bases, with 18 bases remaining between them. CDR3 length: 15 amino acids. CDR1 and CDR2 from the germline V gene are MDHEN and SYDVKM. TCR alpha and beta CDR3 regions were amplified from RNA using iRepertoire nested multiplex PCR. For one-step reverse transcription and amplification, 100-400 ng of tissue mRNA or PBMC total RNA was used. TCRdb ran MiXCR on the multiplex PCR reads and lists one entry per CDR3 protein. Of 170,000 or so distinct CDR3 sequences in the sample, more than 35% were seen once. In regard to this clonotype: Antigen specificity is unknown.

This TCR was recovered from a human donor with low-grade glioma or glioblastoma, undergoing nonglioma brain surgery, or in good health (not recorded which). V gene TRBV28 combines with J gene TRBJ1-1; D uncertain. Material: glioma tissue, nonneoplastic brain tissue, or PBMCs (not recorded which). CDR3 nucleotide sequence: TGTGCCAGCAGCTTGGCAACGGCAGTGGGCACTGAAGCTTTCTTT. It codes for CASSLATAVGTEAFF.